The present T cell receptor (beta chain) was sequenced within a study of T cell responses to AZD1222 COVID-19 vaccine. With regard to this clone: The antigen is undetermined.

Produced via immunoSEQ multiplex PCR; TCRdb's table is partial and in-frame only. Among 80,000 or so clones, approximately 83% were seen once, and the ten largest hold about 10%. Overall study results and limits: Mostly white British, mostly female donors; authors suggested clonal diversity may be underestimated. CD4 TCRs covered the whole spike, strongest at regions 160-218 and 743-854. Baseline serology detected seropositivity in only six or seven AZD1222 recipients. Without day 14 samples, only post-peak T cell repertoires were studied.

CDR3 length equals 13 residues. Germline CDR1 reads SQVTM; CDR2 reads ANQGSEA. V lost 6 bases, J lost 9 bases, and 11 bases stayed unmatched. This receptor was obtained from an adult who received the AZD1222 COVID-19 vaccine. Specimen: peripheral blood, collected 28 days after the second AZD1222 dose. This chain connects TRBV29-1 to TRBJ1-2; 9 nucleotides align to TRBD1. The CDR3 here is CSVQTGGARSYTF. CDR3 sequence (DNA): TGCAGCGTGCAAACAGGGGGCGCGCGAAGCTACACCTTC.